This TCR beta chain was found in a study of blood T cell repertoires in COVID-19. This clone was picked up a small number of times. Distinct nucleotide sequences in the sample also encode this CDR3. Assay used: immunoSEQ multiplex PCR; TCRdb lists only in-frame clones, some missing. The sample holds 250,000 to 350,000 clones; around nine tenths are singletons and the top ten take about 2.4%. V lost 6 bases and J lost 4, with 10 bases in between. The CDR3 totals 13 residues. The sequence derives from a man in his sixties who had recovered from COVID-19. The chain joins TRBV12-3 or TRBV12-4 to TRBJ2-1; D is possibly TRBD2 (6 bases). The sequencing sample was made of PBMCs or T cells enriched from blood (not recorded which). Here the CDR3 DNA reads TGTGCCAGCAGCCTAGGAGGGTACAATGAGCAGTTCTTC. It yields the protein CASSLGGYNEQFF.